The 2 T cell receptor beta chains below were found in one sample sequenced in a study of PD-L1 blockade in urothelial cancer. Clones were read by immunoSEQ multiplex PCR, and TCRdb kept only the in-frame ones, dropping some. Of around 51,000 clones in the sample, around 86% were seen once. The input for sequencing was PBMCs, taken around atezolizumab (anti-PD-L1) treatment. These receptors were obtained from a man aged 60-69 years with urothelial cancer.

This chain uses TRBV2 with TRBJ1-2, with D unresolved. V lost 5 bases, J lost 6 bases, and 13 bases lay in between. The germline V gene has CDR1 SNHLY and CDR2 FYNNEI. This CDR3 spans 13 amino acids. CDR3 DNA sequence: TGTGCCAGCAGTCCGACACAGTATCATGGCTACACCTTC. Translating it yields CASSPTQYHGYTF.

J is TRBJ2-4 and V is TRBV6-1; D not certain. This CDR3 contains 18 residues. V lost 1 base to trimming and J lost 0 bases, with 16 bases between them. Germline V gene sequence: CDR1 MNHNS, CDR2 SASEGT. The CDR3 spells CASSEDVNTVLAKNIQYF. CDR3 DNA: TGTGCCAGCAGTGAAGACGTTAACACAGTATTAGCCAAAAACATTCAGTACTTC.